This passage covers 4 T cell receptor beta chains from one sample sequenced in a study of T cell repertoires in cytomegalovirus infection (dated by TCRdb to the late 2010s). The sample was run on an Illumina HiSeq 1500. Through fastp at Q25 and MiXCR, TCRdb rebuilt clones from the public reads, retaining in-frame beta chains. Each CDR3 protein appears once, grouped with its most common genes and DNA. Present in this sample are a few hundred thousand distinct CDR3 sequences, 17% of which were seen just once. The ten largest account for around 11% of the sample. What was sequenced was PBMCs. These receptors were obtained from a human donor in good health (CMV status not recorded). Some clones in this sample may be carry-over from other donors' samples.

At least ten counts were recorded for this clonotype. The V gene is TRBV6-1, the J gene TRBJ2-7, with a tentative D call TRBD1 (7 bases). Per the germline V gene, CDR1 is MNHNS and CDR2 is SASEGT. This CDR3 is built from 15 residues. V was shortened by 5 bases and J by 3 bases, with 17 bases between the two germline ends. CDR3: CASSRIQGGNYEQYF. CDR3 nucleotides: TGTGCCAGCAGTAGGATTCAGGGGGGTAACTACGAGCAGTACTTC.

This clonotype occurred many times. J is TRBJ2-6 and V is TRBV7-2; D possibly corresponds to TRBD2 (6 bases). Trimming left V 0 bases short and J 9 bases short, with 9 bases between. The CDR3 totals 14 residues. In germline, CDR1 is SGHTA, CDR2 FQGNSA. The CDR3 coding sequence is TGTGCCAGCAGCTTAGCAGGGGAGGTCAACGTCCTGACTTTC. This gives the protein CASSLAGEVNVLTF. The whole variable domain, filled in from reference TRBV7-2 and TRBJ2-6, reads GAGVSQSPSNKVTEKGKDVELRCDPISGHTALYWYRQSLGQGLEFLIYFQGNSAPDKSGLPSDRFSAERTGGSVSTLTIQRTQQEDSAVYLCASSLAGEVNVLTFGAGSRLTVL.

This clonotype was found a few times. This chain connects TRBV28 to TRBJ1-2; D gene unclear. The CDR3 length is 12 residues. V was clipped by 0 bases and J by 6 bases, with 5 bases between them. Germline V lookup: CDR1 MDHEN, CDR2 SYDVKM. The CDR3 DNA sequence: TGTGCCAGCAGTTTATGGGGAAATGGCTACACCTTC. Protein sequence: CASSLWGNGYTF.

This clonotype has a count of ten or more. Written as DNA, the CDR3 is TGTGCCAGCAGGAGGACCAGCAATCAGCCCCAGCATTTT. As protein: CASRRTSNQPQHF. The chain employs TRBV12-3 or TRBV12-4 and TRBJ1-5; D gene ambiguous. The V end was cut by 6 bases, the J end by 1 base, with 7 bases between. CDR3 size: 13 residues.